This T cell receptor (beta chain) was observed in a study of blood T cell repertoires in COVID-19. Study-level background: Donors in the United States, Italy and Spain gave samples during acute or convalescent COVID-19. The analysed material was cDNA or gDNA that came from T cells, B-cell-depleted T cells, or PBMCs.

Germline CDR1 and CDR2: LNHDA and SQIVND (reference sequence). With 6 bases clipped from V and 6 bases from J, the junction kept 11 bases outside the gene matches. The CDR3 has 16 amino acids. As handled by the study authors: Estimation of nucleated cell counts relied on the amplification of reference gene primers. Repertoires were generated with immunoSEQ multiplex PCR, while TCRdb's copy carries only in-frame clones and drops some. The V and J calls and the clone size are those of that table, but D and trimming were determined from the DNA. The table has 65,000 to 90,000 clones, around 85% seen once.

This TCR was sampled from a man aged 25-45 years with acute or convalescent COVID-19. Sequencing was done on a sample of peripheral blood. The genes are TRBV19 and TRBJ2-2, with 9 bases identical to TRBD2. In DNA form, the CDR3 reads TGTGCCAGTAGCCCCCTAACAGCGGGAGGTTCCGGGGAGCTGTTTTTT. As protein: CASSPLTAGGSGELFF.